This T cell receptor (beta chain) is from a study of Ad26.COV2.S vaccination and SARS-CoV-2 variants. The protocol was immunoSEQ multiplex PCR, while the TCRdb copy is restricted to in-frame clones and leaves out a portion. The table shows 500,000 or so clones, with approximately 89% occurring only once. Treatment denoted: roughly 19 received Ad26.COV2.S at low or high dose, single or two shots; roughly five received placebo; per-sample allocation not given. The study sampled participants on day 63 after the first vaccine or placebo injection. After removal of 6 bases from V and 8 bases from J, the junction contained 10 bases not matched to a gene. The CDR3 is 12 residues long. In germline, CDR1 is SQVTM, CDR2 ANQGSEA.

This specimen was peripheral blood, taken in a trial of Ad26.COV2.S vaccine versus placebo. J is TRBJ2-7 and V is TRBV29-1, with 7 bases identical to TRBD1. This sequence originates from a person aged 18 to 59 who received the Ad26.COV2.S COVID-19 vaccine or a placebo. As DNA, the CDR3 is TGCAGCGTGGAACAGGGGTCCGGCAAGCAGTACTTC. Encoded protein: CSVEQGSGKQYF.